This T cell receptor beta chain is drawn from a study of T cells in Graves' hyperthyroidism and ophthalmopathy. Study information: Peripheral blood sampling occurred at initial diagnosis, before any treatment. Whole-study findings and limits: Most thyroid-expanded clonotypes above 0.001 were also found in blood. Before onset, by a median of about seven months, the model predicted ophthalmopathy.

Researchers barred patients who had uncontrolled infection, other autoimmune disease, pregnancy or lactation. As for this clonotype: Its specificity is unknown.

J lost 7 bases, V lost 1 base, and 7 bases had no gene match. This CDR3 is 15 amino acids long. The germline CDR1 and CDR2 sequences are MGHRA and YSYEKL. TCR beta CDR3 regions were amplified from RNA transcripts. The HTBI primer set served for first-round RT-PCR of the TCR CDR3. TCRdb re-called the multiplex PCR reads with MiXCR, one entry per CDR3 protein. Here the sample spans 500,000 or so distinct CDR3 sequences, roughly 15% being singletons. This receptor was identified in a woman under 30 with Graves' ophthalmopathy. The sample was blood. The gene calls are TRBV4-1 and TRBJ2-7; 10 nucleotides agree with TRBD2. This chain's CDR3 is CASSQVSAGGWEQYF. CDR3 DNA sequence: TGCGCCAGCAGCCAAGTATCAGCGGGAGGGTGGGAGCAGTACTTC.